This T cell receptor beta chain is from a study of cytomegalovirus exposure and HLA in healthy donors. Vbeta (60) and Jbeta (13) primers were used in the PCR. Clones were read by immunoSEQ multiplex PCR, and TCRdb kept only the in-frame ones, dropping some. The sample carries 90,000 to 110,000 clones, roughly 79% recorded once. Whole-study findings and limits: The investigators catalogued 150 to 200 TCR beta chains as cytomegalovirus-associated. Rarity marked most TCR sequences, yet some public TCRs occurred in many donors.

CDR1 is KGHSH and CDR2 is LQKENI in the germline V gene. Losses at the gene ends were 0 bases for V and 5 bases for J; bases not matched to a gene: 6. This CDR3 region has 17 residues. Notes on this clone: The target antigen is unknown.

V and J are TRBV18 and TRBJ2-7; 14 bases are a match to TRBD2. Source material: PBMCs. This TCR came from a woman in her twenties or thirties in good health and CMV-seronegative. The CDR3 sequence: CASSPPNRLAGGHEQYF. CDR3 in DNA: TGTGCCAGCTCACCACCTAATCGACTAGCGGGAGGGCACGAGCAGTACTTC.